The source of this T cell receptor (beta chain) is a study of technical replicates of blood from several donors. TCRdb's table, derived via immunoSEQ multiplex PCR, lists solely in-frame clones and lacks some. The sample consists of about 80,000 clones, approximately 94% of them appearing once. This clone was recorded only once. This clonotype originated in a human donor in good health. The specimen was T cells isolated from PBMCs.

This chain's CDR3 is CASSQGAATGELFF. For the CDR3, the DNA is TGTGCCAGTAGCCAGGGGGCGGCCACCGGGGAGCTGTTTTTT. The rearrangement joins TRBV19 to TRBJ2-2; 8 bases agree with TRBD1. This CDR3 contains 14 residues. CDR1 and CDR2 (germline): LNHDA, SQIVND (reference sequence). Germline trimming cut 6 bases from V and 4 bases from J; bases unmatched to any gene: 4.